These 5 T cell receptor beta chains were all obtained from the same sample, sequenced in a study of T cell repertoires in cytomegalovirus infection. TCRdb re-called the reads with MiXCR, one entry per CDR3 protein. The table has more than 650,000 distinct CDR3 sequences, approximately 40% seen once. Sequencing was performed on PBMCs. The receptor source for this set is a human donor in good health (CMV status not recorded). Some clones in this sample may be carry-over from other donors' samples.

Comment on this clonotype: At one boundary the junction diverges from the germline segment, which might be a read error. The chain links TRBV27 to TRBJ1-5; 7 positions agree with TRBD1. Germline lookup yields CDR1 MNHEY and CDR2 SMNVEV (reference sequence). The CDR3 consists of 14 residues. As DNA, the CDR3 is TGTGCCAGCAGGGGGGACAGTTCCAATCAGCCCAAGCATTTT. The encoded protein is CASRGDSSNQPKHF.

This clonotype was observed at least ten times. V gene TRBV6-1 combines with J gene TRBJ1-5; 7 positions match TRBD1. With V trimmed by 7 bases and J by 1 base, 1 base remained unmatched. CDR1 is MNHNS and CDR2 is SASEGT in the germline V gene. There are 13 residues in the CDR3. Here the CDR3 reads CASTGGSNQPQHF. Here the CDR3 DNA reads TGTGCCAGCACAGGGGGAAGCAATCAGCCCCAGCATTTT.

With regard to this clonotype: Its ends do not fully match the called genes, so a read error is possible. The genes are TRBV2 and TRBJ1-6, with 11 positions matching TRBD1. The germline V gene has CDR1 SNHLY and CDR2 FYNNEI. The CDR3 spans 14 residues. The CDR3, as DNA: TGTGCCAGCAGTGAATCGGGACAGGGGGTGCCCCTCCCCTTT. Translating gives CASSESGQGVPLPF.

This clonotype was detected only a few times. The chain uses TRBV6-1 and TRBJ1-4, with D unresolved. This CDR3 is built from 14 residues. Trimming took off 6 bases at V and 4 bases at J, with 12 bases between the two ends. Germline CDR1 reads MNHNS; CDR2 reads SASEGT. The CDR3 nucleotides are TGTGCCAGCAGGACGTTCGCAAGTAATGAAAAACTGTTTTTT. Translated, it gives CASRTFASNEKLFF.

This clonotype was seen a few times. The chain carries TRBV6-6 and TRBJ2-7; TRBD1 matches 9 bases. The CDR3 is 16 residues long. Germline loops: CDR1 MNHNY, CDR2 SVGAGI (reference sequence). After removal of 1 base from V and 3 bases from J, the junction contained 7 bases not matched to a gene. CDR3 in amino acids: CASSYYTTDRGYEQYF. Here the CDR3 DNA reads TGTGCCAGCAGTTACTACACAACGGACAGGGGCTACGAGCAGTACTTC.